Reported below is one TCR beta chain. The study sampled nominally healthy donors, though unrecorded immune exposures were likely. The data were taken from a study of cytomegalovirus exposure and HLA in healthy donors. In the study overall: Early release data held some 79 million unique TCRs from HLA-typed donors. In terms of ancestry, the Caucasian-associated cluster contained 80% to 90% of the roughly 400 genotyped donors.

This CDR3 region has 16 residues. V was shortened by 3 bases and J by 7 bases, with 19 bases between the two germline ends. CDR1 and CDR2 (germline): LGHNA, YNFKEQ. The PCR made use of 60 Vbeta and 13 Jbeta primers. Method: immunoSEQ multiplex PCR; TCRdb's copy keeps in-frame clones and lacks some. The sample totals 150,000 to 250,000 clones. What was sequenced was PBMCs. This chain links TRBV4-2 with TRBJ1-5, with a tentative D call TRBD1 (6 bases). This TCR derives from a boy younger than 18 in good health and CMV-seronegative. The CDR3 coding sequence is TGTGCCAGCAGCCAGGCGCCAGGGGATCCGGGGCAGCCCCAGCATTTT. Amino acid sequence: CASSQAPGDPGQPQHF.